The 29 T cell receptor beta chains below all came from one sample that was sequenced in a study of Ad26.COV2.S vaccination and SARS-CoV-2 variants. The data were produced by immunoSEQ multiplex PCR, yet TCRdb's version contains in-frame clones alone and is incomplete. This table has around 340,000 clones, approximately 86% appearing once. Noted treatment: 15 to 20 received Ad26.COV2.S at low or high dose, single or two shots; roughly five received placebo; per-sample allocation not given. The study sampled participants on day 63 after the first vaccine or placebo injection. Specimen: peripheral blood, collected in a trial of Ad26.COV2.S vaccine versus placebo. The origin of the receptors is a person between 18 and 59 years old who received the Ad26.COV2.S COVID-19 vaccine or a placebo.

In this sample, this clone turned up a few times. This sequence joins TRBV9 and TRBJ2-3, with a weak D call TRBD1 (6 bases). Trimming took 2 bases from V and 4 from J, leaving 11 bases between them. This CDR3 is 14 amino acids long. CDR1 and CDR2 (germline): SGDLS, YYNGEE. The CDR3, as DNA: TGTGCCAGCAGCGTTGGGGGCCGCGCAGATACGCAGTATTTT. It translates to CASSVGGRADTQYF.

The CDR3 loop reads CASSPRQGLREKLFF. The CDR3 DNA reads TGTGCCAGCAGCCCAAGACAGGGGTTAAGAGAAAAACTGTTTTTT. The chain couples TRBV4-2 to TRBJ1-4; 8 bases match TRBD1. Germline V CDR1 and CDR2: LGHNA, YNFKEQ. V shed 4 bases and J 8 bases; nucleotides not matched to a gene: 9. There are 15 residues in the CDR3.

The gene calls are TRBV7-2 and TRBJ1-4; TRBD1 aligns across 7 bases. The CDR3 is 15 residues long. J was trimmed by 8 bases and V by 5 bases; bases with no gene match: 11. Germline CDR1 and CDR2: SGHTA and FQGNSA. CDR3 nucleotides: TGTGCCAGCAGCACCCCACAGGGGAATGGAGAAAAACTGTTTTTT. Protein product: CASSTPQGNGEKLFF.

The chain combines TRBV7-9 with TRBJ1-5; TRBD1 is a possible D gene (5 bases). Deletions cut 5 bases from V and 2 bases from J, with 10 bases between. In germline, CDR1 is SEHNR, CDR2 FQNEAQ (reference sequence). The CDR3 is 14 residues long. The CDR3 region is CASSRGDGNQPQHF. CDR3 sequence (DNA): TGTGCCAGCAGCCGAGGGGACGGCAATCAGCCCCAGCATTTT.

The CDR3 DNA reads as TGTGCCAGCAGCGCTCCCTGGGGGGAGTCCGCCGTCACAGATACGCAGTATTTT. It yields the protein CASSAPWGESAVTDTQYF. V is TRBV7-2 and J is TRBJ2-3, with D possibly being TRBD2 (6 bases). V was trimmed by 5 bases and J by 2 bases, leaving 23 bases between them. The CDR3 covers 18 residues. Germline lookup yields CDR1 SGHTA and CDR2 FQGNSA.

This clone was observed a few times. V is TRBV27 and J is TRBJ1-4; D perhaps matches TRBD1 (5 bases). CDR3 length equals 14 residues. Germline values: CDR1 MNHEY, CDR2 SMNVEV (reference sequence). The V end lost 5 bases, the J end lost 4 bases, and 11 bases lay between the germline ends. CDR3: CASSKTDLNEKLFF. In DNA form, the CDR3 reads TGTGCCAGCAGTAAGACAGACCTTAATGAAAAACTGTTTTTT.

V usage is TRBV11-2 and J usage is TRBJ1-3; D is unresolved. V gave up 0 bases and J gave up 1 base, with 13 bases separating them. The CDR3 loop spans 17 amino acids. CDR1 and CDR2 from the germline V gene are SGHAT and FQNNGV. The CDR3 nucleotides read TGTGCCAGCAGCTTAGATTCCGGAGGGTTATCTGGAAACACCATATATTTT. This sequence encodes CASSLDSGGLSGNTIYF.

This sequence joins TRBV28 and TRBJ1-2; 9 bases are a match to TRBD1. Germline-derived CDR1 and CDR2 are MDHEN and SYDVKM. The CDR3 length is 16 residues. The V gene end was trimmed by 1 base and the J gene end by 1 base; junction bases not matched to a gene: 4. The CDR3 sequence: CASSLFPGQGNYGYTF. For the CDR3, the DNA is TGTGCCAGCAGTTTATTCCCGGGACAGGGTAACTATGGCTACACCTTC.

V gene TRBV7-9 combines with J gene TRBJ2-1; 7 bases match TRBD2. V shed 7 bases, J shed 0 bases, and the junction held 3 bases outside the gene matches. CDR3 length: 14 residues. CDR1 is SEHNR, CDR2 FQNEAQ, per germline (reference sequence). CDR3 in amino acids: CASNREDSYNEQFF. CDR3 bases: TGTGCCAGCAATCGGGAGGACTCCTACAATGAGCAGTTCTTC.

This sequence joins TRBV28 and TRBJ1-5, with a possible D match to TRBD1 (6 bases). The CDR3 totals 16 residues. With 7 bases removed from V and 6 bases from J, the gap between germline ends came to 22 bases. CDR1 is MDHEN and CDR2 is SYDVKM in the germline V gene. The CDR3 loop is CASTLPLRGASQPQHF. The CDR3, as DNA: TGTGCCAGCACCCTACCCCTCCGGGGGGCCTCTCAGCCCCAGCATTTT.

The chain joins TRBV30 to TRBJ2-5; the D gene is possibly TRBD1 (5 bases). The ends were cut back, 2 bases at V and 5 bases at J, with 12 bases in the middle. The germline gives CDR1 GTSNPN, CDR2 SVGIG (reference sequence). The CDR3 is 13 residues long. The CDR3 sequence is CAWSKGLTETQYF. The CDR3 region has the DNA TGTGCCTGGAGTAAGGGGCTAACGGAGACCCAGTACTTC.

This chain's CDR3 is CSVDEGGYGYTF. The CDR3 coding sequence is TGCAGCGTTGATGAGGGGGGCTATGGCTACACCTTC. The rearrangement joins TRBV29-1 to TRBJ1-2; the D gene is possibly TRBD1 (6 bases). CDR1 SQVTM and CDR2 ANQGSEA come from the germline V gene. The V end was cut by 3 bases, the J end by 4 bases, with 9 bases between. This CDR3 spans 12 amino acids.

The CDR3 DNA reads TGCGCCAGCAGCCAAGATCTTGGGACAGGGAAGAAAAGCGAGCAGTACTTC. This translates into CASSQDLGTGKKSEQYF. The chain recombines TRBV4-1 with TRBJ2-7, with 9 bases lining up with TRBD1. The CDR3 runs 17 residues. The germline CDR1 and CDR2 sequences are MGHRA and YSYEKL. V lost 0 bases, J lost 6 bases, and 12 bases stayed unmatched.

This sequence joins TRBV2 and TRBJ2-3; 11 bases line up with TRBD2. The germline CDR1 and CDR2 sequences are SNHLY and FYNNEI. V lost 6 bases to trimming and J lost 1 base; unmatched junction nucleotides: 15. The CDR3 is 19 residues long. In DNA, the CDR3 is TGTGCCAGCAGGGATTTTCTAGCGGGAGGCCTCATAGGCACAGATACGCAGTATTTT. Protein sequence: CASRDFLAGGLIGTDTQYF.

This clone was detected a few times. The rearrangement uses TRBV19 and TRBJ2-7; TRBD1 or TRBD2 may be the D gene (6 bases each). V gave up 4 bases and J gave up 2 bases, with 15 bases separating them. The germline V gene encodes CDR1 LNHDA and CDR2 SQIVND (reference sequence). The CDR3 loop spans 15 amino acids. The DNA for the CDR3 is TGTGCCAGTAGTACCTCCGAGAGGGGGGCCTACGAGCAGTACTTC. Its protein product is CASSTSERGAYEQYF. The whole variable domain, remainder taken from reference TRBV19 and TRBJ2-7, is DGGITQSPKYLFRKEGQNVTLSCEQNLNHDAMYWYRQDPGQGLRLIYYSQIVNDFQKGDIAEGYSVSREKKESFPLTVTSAQKNPTAFYLCASSTSERGAYEQYFGPGTRLTVT.

V is TRBV18 and J is TRBJ2-3, with 8 bases identical to TRBD2. The V segment lost 1 base and the J segment 4 bases; nucleotides outside the gene matches: 10. The CDR3 is 17 residues long. Per the germline V gene, CDR1 is KGHSH and CDR2 is LQKENI. CDR3 residues: CASSPRHSGDGADTQYF. DNA for the CDR3: TGTGCCAGCTCACCACGCCATAGCGGGGACGGGGCAGATACGCAGTATTTT. Full variable domain (remainder filled in from reference TRBV18 and TRBJ2-3): NAGVMQNPRHLVRRRGQEARLRCSPMKGHSHVYWYRQLPEEGLKFMVYLQKENIIDESGMPKERFSAEFPKEGPSILRIQQVVRGDSAAYFCASSPRHSGDGADTQYFGPGTRLTVL.

This chain joins TRBV6-5 and TRBJ1-2; TRBD1 agrees at 7 bases. The CDR3 covers 15 residues. Per the germline V gene, CDR1 is MNHEY and CDR2 is SVGAGI. With 6 bases clipped from V and 4 bases from J, the junction kept 11 bases outside the gene matches. CDR3 residues: CASSPIGDSSYGYTF. Here the CDR3 DNA reads TGTGCCAGCAGCCCCATTGGGGACAGCTCCTATGGCTACACCTTC.

J is TRBJ1-5 and V is TRBV27; 7 bases line up with TRBD1. Germline CDR1 reads MNHEY; CDR2 reads SMNVEV (reference sequence). After removal of 10 bases from V and 6 bases from J, the junction contained 6 bases not matched to a gene. The CDR3 totals 12 residues. In DNA, the CDR3 is TGTGCCACCACGACAGGGAGTCAGCCCCAGCATTTT. It encodes CATTTGSQPQHF.

This chain connects TRBV7-3 to TRBJ2-1, with no clear D. This CDR3 is 13 amino acids long. Germline CDR1 reads SGHTA; CDR2 reads FQGTGA. Trimming shortened V by 3 bases and J by 2 bases, and 5 bases separated the two germline ends. CDR3 sequence reads: CASSFDPYNEQFF. The CDR3, as DNA: TGTGCCAGCAGCTTCGACCCCTACAATGAGCAGTTCTTC.

The gene calls are TRBV19 and TRBJ2-3; D ambiguous. Germline CDR1 reads LNHDA; CDR2 reads SQIVND (reference sequence). This CDR3 is built from 15 residues. The V gene lost 7 bases and the J gene lost 4 bases, with 18 bases spanning the gap. The CDR3 sequence: CASTLGGYVADTQYF. For the CDR3, the DNA is TGTGCCAGTACCCTCGGTGGATACGTCGCAGATACGCAGTATTTT.

The V gene is TRBV28, the J gene TRBJ1-1, with 8 bases that match TRBD1. Trimming removed 5 bases from V and 0 bases from J; junction bases left unmatched: 5. Germline V gene lookup returns CDR1 MDHEN and CDR2 SYDVKM. The CDR3 is 15 residues long. The DNA of the CDR3 is TGTGCCAGCAGTACGAGGACAGGGTTGAACACTGAAGCTTTCTTT. This codes for CASSTRTGLNTEAFF.

The chain links TRBV4-3 to TRBJ2-1; TRBD2 agrees at 7 bases. The trim removed 6 bases at V and 4 bases at J, leaving 9 bases unmatched. The CDR3 runs 15 residues. The germline CDR1 and CDR2 sequences are LGHNA and YSLEER. The CDR3 DNA reads TGCGCCAGCAGTTCCAGCGGGGTGGGATACAATGAGCAGTTCTTC. Protein sequence: CASSSSGVGYNEQFF.

CDR3 nucleotide sequence: TGTGCCAGCAGCTTAGCGAGGACAGTCAAAATACCTGAAGCTTTCTTT. It yields the protein CASSLARTVKIPEAFF. This rearrangement joins TRBV7-9 to TRBJ1-1; maybe TRBD1 (6 bases). The CDR3 contains 16 residues. Germline CDR1 SEHNR, CDR2 FQNEAQ (reference sequence). V was clipped by 0 bases and J by 6 bases, with 17 bases between them.

A word on this clone: The same CDR3 is also encoded by other DNA sequences in this sample. V and J are TRBV28 and TRBJ2-7; no clear D gene. Deletions cut 3 bases from V and 4 bases from J, with 7 bases between. This CDR3 has 12 amino acids. In germline, CDR1 is MDHEN, CDR2 SYDVKM. As DNA, the CDR3 is TGTGCCAGCAGTTTGCTAAGTTACGAGCAGTACTTC. Protein sequence: CASSLLSYEQYF.

This chain connects TRBV4-3 to TRBJ2-3; D remains ambiguous. Trimming shortened V by 8 bases and J by 1 base, and 10 bases separated the two germline ends. Germline V gene sequence: CDR1 LGHNA, CDR2 YSLEER. This CDR3 contains 13 residues. The CDR3 coding sequence is TGCGCCAGCGGGTATTCGCGCACAGATACGCAGTATTTT. Its translation: CASGYSRTDTQYF.

This clone showed up just once. V usage is TRBV4-1 and J usage is TRBJ2-1; 7 nucleotides agree with TRBD2. CDR3 length: 13 amino acids. Germline V gene lookup returns CDR1 MGHRA and CDR2 YSYEKL. The trim removed 10 bases at V and 3 bases at J, leaving 6 bases unmatched. The CDR3 is CATLGGYYNEQFF. The CDR3 nucleotides are TGCGCCACCTTGGGGGGGTACTACAATGAGCAGTTCTTC.

This chain connects TRBV7-2 to TRBJ2-3; maybe TRBD2 (7 bases). Germline V gene lookup returns CDR1 SGHTA and CDR2 FQGNSA. Trimming cost V 8 bases and J 6 bases, with 18 bases left between them. The CDR3 covers 14 residues. CDR3: CASRGGGGADTQYF. DNA of the CDR3: TGTGCCAGCCGAGGTGGTGGGGGGGCGGATACGCAGTATTTT. The full variable domain, in which reference TRBV7-2 and TRBJ2-3 provide the parts outside the CDR3, is GAGVSQSPSNKVTEKGKDVELRCDPISGHTALYWYRQSLGQGLEFLIYFQGNSAPDKSGLPSDRFSAERTGGSVSTLTIQRTQQEDSAVYLCASRGGGGADTQYFGPGTRLTVL.

The sample holds one count of this clone. V and J are TRBV7-2 and TRBJ2-7, with TRBD2 matching over 7 bases. Germline CDR1 SGHTA, CDR2 FQGNSA. The V and J ends lost 4 bases and 2 bases, in that order; junction bases with no gene match: 8. This CDR3 region has 15 residues. CDR3 sequence reads: CASSSFGGVTYEQYF. The CDR3 DNA sequence: TGTGCCAGCAGCTCTTTTGGGGGGGTGACCTACGAGCAGTACTTC. The full variable domain, in which reference TRBV7-2 and TRBJ2-7 provide the parts outside the CDR3, is GAGVSQSPSNKVTEKGKDVELRCDPISGHTALYWYRQSLGQGLEFLIYFQGNSAPDKSGLPSDRFSAERTGGSVSTLTIQRTQQEDSAVYLCASSSFGGVTYEQYFGPGTRLTVT.

This clone was seen a handful of times. The genes are TRBV9 and TRBJ1-4; 7 positions match TRBD1. Trimming at V came to 3 bases and at J to 8 bases, leaving 7 bases not matched to a gene. This CDR3 region has 14 residues. CDR1 is SGDLS, CDR2 YYNGEE, per germline. CDR3 protein: CASSATGWSEKLFF. In DNA, the CDR3 is TGTGCCAGCAGCGCGACAGGGTGGAGCGAAAAACTGTTTTTT.